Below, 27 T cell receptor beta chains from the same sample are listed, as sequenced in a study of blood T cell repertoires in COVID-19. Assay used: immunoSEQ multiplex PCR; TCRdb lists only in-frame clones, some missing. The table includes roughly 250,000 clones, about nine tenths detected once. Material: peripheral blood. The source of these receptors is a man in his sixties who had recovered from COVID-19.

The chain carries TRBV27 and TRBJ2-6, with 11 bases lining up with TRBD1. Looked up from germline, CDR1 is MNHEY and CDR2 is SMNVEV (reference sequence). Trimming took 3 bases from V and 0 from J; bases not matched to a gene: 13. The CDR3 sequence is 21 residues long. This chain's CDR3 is CASSFRDERGTGGSGANVLTF. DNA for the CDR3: TGTGCCAGCAGTTTTAGGGACGAAAGAGGGACAGGGGGCTCTGGGGCCAACGTCCTGACTTTC.

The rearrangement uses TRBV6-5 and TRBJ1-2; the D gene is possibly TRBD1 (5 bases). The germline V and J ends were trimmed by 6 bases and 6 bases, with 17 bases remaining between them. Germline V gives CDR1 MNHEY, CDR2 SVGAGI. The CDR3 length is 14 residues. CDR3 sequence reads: CASSPPRTRDGYTF. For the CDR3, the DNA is TGTGCCAGCAGCCCACCCCGTACCAGGGATGGCTACACCTTC.

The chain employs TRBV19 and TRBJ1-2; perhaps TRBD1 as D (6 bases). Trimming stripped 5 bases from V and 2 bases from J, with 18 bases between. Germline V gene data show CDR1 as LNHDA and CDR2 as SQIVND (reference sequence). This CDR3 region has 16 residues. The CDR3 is CASSSKSTGKNYGYTF. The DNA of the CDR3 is TGTGCCAGTAGTTCCAAATCCACAGGGAAAAACTATGGCTACACCTTC.

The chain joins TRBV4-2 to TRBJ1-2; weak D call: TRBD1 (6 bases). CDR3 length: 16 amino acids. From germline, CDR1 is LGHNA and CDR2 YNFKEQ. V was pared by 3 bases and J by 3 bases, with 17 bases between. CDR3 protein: CASSQPAGAGDYGYTF. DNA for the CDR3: TGTGCCAGCAGCCAGCCTGCGGGGGCGGGGGACTATGGCTACACCTTC.

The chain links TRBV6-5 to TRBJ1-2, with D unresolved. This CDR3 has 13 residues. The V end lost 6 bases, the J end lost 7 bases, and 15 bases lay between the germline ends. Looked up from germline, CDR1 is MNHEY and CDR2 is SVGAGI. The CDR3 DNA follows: TGTGCCAGCAGCGGGCAAAGCCGGGGTGGCTACACCTTC. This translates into CASSGQSRGGYTF.

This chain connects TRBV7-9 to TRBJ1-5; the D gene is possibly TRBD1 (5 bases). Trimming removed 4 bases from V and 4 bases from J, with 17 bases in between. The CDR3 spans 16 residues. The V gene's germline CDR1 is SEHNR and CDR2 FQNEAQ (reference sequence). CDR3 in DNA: TGTGCCAGCAGCTCCTATACAGGACCAGGTAATCAGCCCCAGCATTTT. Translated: CASSSYTGPGNQPQHF.

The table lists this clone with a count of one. Written as DNA, the CDR3 is TGCGCCAGCAGCGACGGTCCATGGAGGGATAGAGGCTACACCTTC. Protein sequence: CASSDGPWRDRGYTF. The rearrangement uses TRBV5-1 and TRBJ1-2; D remains ambiguous. Deletions cut 4 bases from V and 8 bases from J, with 21 bases between. There are 15 residues in the CDR3. From germline, CDR1 is SGHRS and CDR2 YFSETQ.

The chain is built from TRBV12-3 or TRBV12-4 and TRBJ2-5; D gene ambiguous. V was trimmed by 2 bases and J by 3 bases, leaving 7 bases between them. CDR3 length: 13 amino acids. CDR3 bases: TGTGCCAGCAGTTTACTTTACAAAGAGACCCAGTACTTC. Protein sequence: CASSLLYKETQYF.

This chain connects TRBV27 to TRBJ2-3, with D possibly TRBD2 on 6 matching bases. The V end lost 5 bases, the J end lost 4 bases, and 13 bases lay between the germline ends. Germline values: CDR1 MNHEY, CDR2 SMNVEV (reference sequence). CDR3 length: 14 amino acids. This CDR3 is CASSNREKPDTQYF. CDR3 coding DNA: TGTGCCAGCAGTAACCGGGAGAAACCAGATACGCAGTATTTT.

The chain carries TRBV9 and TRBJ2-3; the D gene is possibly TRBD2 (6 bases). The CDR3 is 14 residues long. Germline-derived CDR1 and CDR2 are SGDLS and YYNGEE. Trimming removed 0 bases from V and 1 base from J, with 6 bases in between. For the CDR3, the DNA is TGTGCCAGCAGCGTAGTAGCGGGCACAGATACGCAGTATTTT. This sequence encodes CASSVVAGTDTQYF.

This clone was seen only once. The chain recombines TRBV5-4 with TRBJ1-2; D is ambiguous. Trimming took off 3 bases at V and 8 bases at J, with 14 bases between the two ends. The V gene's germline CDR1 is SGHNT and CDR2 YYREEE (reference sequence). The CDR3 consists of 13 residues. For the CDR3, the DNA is TGTGCCAGCAGCTCTGTCCCCAAAGAGGGCTACACCTTC. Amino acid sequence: CASSSVPKEGYTF.

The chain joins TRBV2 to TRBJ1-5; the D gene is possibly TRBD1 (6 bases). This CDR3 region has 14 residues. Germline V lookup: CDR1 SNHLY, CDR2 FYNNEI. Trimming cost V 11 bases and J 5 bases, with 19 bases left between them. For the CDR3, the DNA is TGTGCCTCACAGGGCAAAGGGATATATCAGCCCCAGCATTTT. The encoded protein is CASQGKGIYQPQHF.

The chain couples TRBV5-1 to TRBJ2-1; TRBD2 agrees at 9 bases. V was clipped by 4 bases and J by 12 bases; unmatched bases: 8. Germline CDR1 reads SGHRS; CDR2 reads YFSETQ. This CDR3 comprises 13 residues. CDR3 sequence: CASSDLAGAGQFF. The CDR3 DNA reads TGCGCCAGCAGCGATTTAGCGGGGGCCGGGCAGTTCTTC.

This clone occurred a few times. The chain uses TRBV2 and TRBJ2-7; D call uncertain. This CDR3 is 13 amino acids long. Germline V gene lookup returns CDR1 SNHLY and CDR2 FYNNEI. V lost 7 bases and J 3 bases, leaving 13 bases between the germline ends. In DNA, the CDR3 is TGTGCCAGCAAGCCTCAACTGATCTACGAGCAGTACGTC. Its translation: CASKPQLIYEQYV.

CDR3 sequence reads: CASSQLTGAGGANVLTF. In DNA, the CDR3 is TGTGCCAGCAGTCAACTAACAGGGGCAGGTGGGGCCAACGTCCTGACTTTC. The chain is built from TRBV2 and TRBJ2-6; 7 nucleotides agree with TRBD1. This CDR3 spans 17 amino acids. Per the germline V gene, CDR1 is SNHLY and CDR2 is FYNNEI. With 5 bases clipped from V and 3 bases from J, the junction kept 10 bases outside the gene matches.

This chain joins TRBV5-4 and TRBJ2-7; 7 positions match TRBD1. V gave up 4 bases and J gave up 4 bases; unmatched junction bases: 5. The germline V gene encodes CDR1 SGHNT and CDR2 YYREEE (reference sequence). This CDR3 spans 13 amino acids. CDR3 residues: CASSTQGLYEQYF. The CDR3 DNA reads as TGTGCCAGCAGCACACAGGGGCTGTACGAGCAGTACTTC.

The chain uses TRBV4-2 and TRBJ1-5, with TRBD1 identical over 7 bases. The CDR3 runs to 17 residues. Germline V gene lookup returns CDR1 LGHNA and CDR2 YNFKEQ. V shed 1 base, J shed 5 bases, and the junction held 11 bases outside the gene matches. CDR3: CASSQAGTENIHQPQHF. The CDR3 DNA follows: TGTGCCAGCAGCCAAGCGGGGACAGAGAACATTCATCAGCCCCAGCATTTT.

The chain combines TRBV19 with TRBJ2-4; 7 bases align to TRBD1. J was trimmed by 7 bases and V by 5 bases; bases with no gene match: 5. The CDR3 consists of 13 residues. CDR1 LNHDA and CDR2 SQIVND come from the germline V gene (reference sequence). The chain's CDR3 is CASSEGAGNIQYF. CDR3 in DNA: TGTGCCAGTAGTGAGGGGGCTGGTAACATTCAGTACTTC.

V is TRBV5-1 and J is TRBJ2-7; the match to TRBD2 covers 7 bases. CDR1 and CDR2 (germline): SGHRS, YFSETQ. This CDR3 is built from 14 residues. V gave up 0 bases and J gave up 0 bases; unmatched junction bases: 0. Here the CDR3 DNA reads TGCGCCAGCAGCTTGGGCGGGAGCTCCTACGAGCAGTACTTC. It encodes CASSLGGSSYEQYF.

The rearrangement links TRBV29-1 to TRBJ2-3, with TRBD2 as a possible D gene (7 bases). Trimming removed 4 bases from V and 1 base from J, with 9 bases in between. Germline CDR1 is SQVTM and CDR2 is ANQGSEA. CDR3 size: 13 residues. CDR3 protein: CSVGGGGTDTQYF. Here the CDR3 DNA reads TGCAGCGTTGGGGGGGGCGGCACAGATACGCAGTATTTT.

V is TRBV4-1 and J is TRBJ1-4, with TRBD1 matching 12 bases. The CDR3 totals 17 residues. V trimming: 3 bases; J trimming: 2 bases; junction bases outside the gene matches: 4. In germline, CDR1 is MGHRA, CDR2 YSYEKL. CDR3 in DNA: TGCGCCAGCAGCCATCCGGGACAGGGGGCGACTAATGAAAAACTGTTTTTT. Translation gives CASSHPGQGATNEKLFF.

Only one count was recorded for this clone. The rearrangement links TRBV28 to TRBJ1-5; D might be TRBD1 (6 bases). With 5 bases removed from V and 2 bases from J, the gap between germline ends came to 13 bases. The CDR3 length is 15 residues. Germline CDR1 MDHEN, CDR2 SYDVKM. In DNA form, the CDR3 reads TGTGCCAGCAGTGTCGTGGGGGCGCGCAATCAGCCCCAGCATTTT. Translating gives CASSVVGARNQPQHF.

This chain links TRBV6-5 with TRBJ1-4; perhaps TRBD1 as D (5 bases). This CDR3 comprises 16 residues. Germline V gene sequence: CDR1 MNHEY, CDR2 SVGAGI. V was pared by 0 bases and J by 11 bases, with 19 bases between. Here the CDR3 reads CASSYSIGTRTRKLFF. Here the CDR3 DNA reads TGTGCCAGCAGTTACTCGATTGGGACTAGGACGCGGAAACTGTTTTTT.

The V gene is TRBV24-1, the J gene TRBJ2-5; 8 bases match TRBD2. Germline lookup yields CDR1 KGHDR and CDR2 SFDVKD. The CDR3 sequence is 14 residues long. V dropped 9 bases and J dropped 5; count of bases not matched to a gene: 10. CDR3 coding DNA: TGTGCCACCTGCCCGGGGGGGGCCATCGAGACCCAGTACTTC. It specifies CATCPGGAIETQYF.

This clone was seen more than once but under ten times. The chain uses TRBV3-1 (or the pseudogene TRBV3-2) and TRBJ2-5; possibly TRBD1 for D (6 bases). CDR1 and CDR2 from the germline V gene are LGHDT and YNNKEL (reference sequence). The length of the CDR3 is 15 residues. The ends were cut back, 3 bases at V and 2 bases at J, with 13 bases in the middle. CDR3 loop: CASSHHGTQQETQYF. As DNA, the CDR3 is TGTGCCAGCAGCCACCACGGGACACAGCAAGAGACCCAGTACTTC.

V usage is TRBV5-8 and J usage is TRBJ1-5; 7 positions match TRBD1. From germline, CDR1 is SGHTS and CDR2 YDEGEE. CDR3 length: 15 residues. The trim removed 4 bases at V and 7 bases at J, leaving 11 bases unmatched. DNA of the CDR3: TGTGCCAGCAGCAACTCACAGGGGTTGTGGCAGCCCCAGCATTTT. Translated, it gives CASSNSQGLWQPQHF.

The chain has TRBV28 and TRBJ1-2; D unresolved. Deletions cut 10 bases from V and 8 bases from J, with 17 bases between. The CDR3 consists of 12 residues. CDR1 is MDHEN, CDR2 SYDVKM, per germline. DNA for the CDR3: TGTGCCACCACGAGGCGCGTCGAGGGCTACACCTTC. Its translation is CATTRRVEGYTF.